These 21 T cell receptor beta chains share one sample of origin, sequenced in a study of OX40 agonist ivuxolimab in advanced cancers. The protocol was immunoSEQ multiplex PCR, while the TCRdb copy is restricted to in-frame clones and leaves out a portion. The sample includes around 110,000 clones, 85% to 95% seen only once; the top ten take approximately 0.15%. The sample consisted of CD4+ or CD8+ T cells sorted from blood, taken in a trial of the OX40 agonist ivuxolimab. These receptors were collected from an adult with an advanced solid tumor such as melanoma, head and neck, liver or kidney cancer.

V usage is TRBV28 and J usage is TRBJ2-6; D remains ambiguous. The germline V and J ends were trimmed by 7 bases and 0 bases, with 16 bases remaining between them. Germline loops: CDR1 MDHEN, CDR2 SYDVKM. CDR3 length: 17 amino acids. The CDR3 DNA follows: TGTGCCAGCACCCCCACCCGAAGTGGCTCTGGGGCCAACGTCCTGACTTTC. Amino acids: CASTPTRSGSGANVLTF.

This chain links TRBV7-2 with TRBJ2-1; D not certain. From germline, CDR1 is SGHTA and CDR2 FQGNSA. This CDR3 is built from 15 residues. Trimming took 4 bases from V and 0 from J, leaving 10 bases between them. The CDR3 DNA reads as TGTGCCAGCAGCTCAGGCAGGAGCTCCTACAATGAGCAGTTCTTC. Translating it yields CASSSGRSSYNEQFF. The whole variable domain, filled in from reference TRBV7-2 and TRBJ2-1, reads GAGVSQSPSNKVTEKGKDVELRCDPISGHTALYWYRQSLGQGLEFLIYFQGNSAPDKSGLPSDRFSAERTGGSVSTLTIQRTQQEDSAVYLCASSSGRSSYNEQFFGPGTRLTVL.

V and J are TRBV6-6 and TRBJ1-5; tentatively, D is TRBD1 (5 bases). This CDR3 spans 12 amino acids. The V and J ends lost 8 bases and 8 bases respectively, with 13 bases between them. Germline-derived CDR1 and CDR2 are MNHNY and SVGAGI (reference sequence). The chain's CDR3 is CASGRGAEPQHF. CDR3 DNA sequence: TGTGCCAGCGGGAGAGGGGCTGAGCCCCAGCATTTT.

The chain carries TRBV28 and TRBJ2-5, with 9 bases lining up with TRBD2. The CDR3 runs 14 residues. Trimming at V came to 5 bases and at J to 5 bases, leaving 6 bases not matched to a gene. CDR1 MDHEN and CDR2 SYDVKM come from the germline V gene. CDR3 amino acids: CASSVAGVGETQYF. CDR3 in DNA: TGTGCCAGCAGTGTAGCGGGAGTAGGGGAGACCCAGTACTTC.

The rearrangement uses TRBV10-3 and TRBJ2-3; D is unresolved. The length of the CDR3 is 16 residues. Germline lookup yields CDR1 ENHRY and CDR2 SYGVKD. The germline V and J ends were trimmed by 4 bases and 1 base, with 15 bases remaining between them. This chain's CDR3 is CAISGAIGYGTDTQYF. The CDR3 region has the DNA TGTGCCATCAGTGGAGCGATTGGGTATGGCACAGATACGCAGTATTTT.

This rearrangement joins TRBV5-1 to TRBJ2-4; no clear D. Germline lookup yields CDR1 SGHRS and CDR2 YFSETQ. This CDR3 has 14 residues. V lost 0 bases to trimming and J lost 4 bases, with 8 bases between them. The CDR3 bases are TGCGCCAGCAGCTTGGGTGCCAGAAAAAACATTCAGTACTTC. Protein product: CASSLGARKNIQYF.

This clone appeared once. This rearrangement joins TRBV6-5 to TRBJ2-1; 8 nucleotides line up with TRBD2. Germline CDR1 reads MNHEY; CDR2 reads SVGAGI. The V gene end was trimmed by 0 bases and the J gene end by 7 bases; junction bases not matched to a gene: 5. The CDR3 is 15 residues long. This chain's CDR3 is CASSYSSGGWNEQFF. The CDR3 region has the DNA TGTGCCAGCAGTTACTCGTCGGGGGGGTGGAATGAGCAGTTCTTC.

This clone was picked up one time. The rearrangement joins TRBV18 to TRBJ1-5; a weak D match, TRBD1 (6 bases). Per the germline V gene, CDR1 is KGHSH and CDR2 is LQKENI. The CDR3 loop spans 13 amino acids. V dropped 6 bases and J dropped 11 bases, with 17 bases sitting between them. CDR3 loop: CASSSGASEAQHF. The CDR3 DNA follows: TGTGCCAGCTCCTCAGGGGCTTCGGAGGCCCAGCATTTT.

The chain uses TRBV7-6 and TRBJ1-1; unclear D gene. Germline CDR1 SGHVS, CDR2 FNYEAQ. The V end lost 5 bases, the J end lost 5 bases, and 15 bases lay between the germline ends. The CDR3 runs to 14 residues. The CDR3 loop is CASSAGLPKTEAFF. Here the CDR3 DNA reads TGTGCCAGCAGCGCCGGGTTACCTAAGACTGAAGCTTTCTTT.

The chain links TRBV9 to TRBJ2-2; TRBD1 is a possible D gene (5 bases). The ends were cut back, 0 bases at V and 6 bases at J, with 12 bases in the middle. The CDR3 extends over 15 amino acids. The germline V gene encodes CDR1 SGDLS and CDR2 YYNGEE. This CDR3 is CASSVGHRRAGELFF. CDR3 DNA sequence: TGTGCCAGCAGCGTAGGTCACAGGAGAGCCGGGGAGCTGTTTTTT.

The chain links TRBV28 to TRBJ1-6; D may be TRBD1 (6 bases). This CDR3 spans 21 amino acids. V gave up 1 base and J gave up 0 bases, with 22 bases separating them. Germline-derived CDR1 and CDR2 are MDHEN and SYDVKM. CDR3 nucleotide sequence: TGTGCCAGCAGTTTATCAGCGGTGTCAGGGGCCCTGAGCTCCTATAATTCACCCCTCCACTTT. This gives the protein CASSLSAVSGALSSYNSPLHF. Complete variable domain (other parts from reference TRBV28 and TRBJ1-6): DVKVTQSSRYLVKRTGEKVFLECVQDMDHENMFWYRQDPGLGLRLIYFSYDVKMKEKGDIPEGYSVSREKKERFSLILESASTNQTSMYLCASSLSAVSGALSSYNSPLHFGNGTRLTVT.

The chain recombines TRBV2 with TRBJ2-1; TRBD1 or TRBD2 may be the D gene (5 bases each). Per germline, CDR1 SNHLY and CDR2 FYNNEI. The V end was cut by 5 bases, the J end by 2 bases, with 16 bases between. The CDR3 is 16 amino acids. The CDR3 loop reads CASSPRGHQAYNEQFF. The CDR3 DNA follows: TGTGCCAGCAGTCCGAGGGGCCATCAGGCCTACAATGAGCAGTTCTTC. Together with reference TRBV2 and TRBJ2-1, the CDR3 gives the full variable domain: EPEVTQTPSHQVTQMGQEVILRCVPISNHLYFYWYRQILGQKVEFLVSFYNNEISEKSEIFDDQFSVERPDGSNFTLKIRSTKLEDSAMYFCASSPRGHQAYNEQFFGPGTRLTVL.

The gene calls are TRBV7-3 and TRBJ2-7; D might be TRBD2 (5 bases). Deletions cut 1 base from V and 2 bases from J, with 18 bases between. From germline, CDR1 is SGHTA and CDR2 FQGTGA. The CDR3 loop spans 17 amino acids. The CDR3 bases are TGTGCCAGCAGCTTAATGGGCGGAGGCCCTCTTCCCTACGAGCAGTACTTC. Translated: CASSLMGGGPLPYEQYF.

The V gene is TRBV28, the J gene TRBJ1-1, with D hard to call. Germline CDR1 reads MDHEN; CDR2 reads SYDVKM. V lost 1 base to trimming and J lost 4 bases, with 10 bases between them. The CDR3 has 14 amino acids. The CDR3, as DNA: TGTGCCAGCAGTTTATATGCGGATAGCACTGAAGCTTTCTTT. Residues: CASSLYADSTEAFF.

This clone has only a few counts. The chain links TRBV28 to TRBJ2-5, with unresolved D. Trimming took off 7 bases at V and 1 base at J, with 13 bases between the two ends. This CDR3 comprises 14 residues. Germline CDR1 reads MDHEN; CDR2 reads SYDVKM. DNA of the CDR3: TGTGCCAGCACCCGAAGCCCGGTCCAAGAGACCCAGTACTTC. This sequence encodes CASTRSPVQETQYF.

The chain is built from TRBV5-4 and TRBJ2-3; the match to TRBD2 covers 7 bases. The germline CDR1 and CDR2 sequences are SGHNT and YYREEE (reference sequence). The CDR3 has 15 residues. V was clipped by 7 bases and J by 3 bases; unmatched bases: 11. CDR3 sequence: CASGMRGGGTDTQYF. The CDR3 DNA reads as TGTGCCAGCGGTATGCGAGGCGGGGGTACAGATACGCAGTATTTT.

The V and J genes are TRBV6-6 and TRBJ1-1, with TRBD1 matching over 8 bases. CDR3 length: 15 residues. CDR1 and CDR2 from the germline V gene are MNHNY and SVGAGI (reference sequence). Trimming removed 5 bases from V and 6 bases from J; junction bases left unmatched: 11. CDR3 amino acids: CASSNYRGAGSEAFF. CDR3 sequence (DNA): TGTGCCAGCAGTAATTACAGGGGGGCCGGCTCTGAAGCTTTCTTT.

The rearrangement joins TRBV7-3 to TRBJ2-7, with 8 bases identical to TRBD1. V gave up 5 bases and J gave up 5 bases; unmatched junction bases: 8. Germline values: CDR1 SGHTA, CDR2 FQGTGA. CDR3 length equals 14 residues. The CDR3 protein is CASSPRDRPHEQYF. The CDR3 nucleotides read TGTGCCAGCAGCCCGAGGGACAGGCCCCACGAGCAGTACTTC.

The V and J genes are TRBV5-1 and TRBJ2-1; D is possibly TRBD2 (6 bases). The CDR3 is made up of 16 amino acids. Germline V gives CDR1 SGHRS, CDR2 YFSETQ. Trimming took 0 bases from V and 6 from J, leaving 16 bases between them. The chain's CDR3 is CASSLARELGGNEQFF. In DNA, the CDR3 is TGCGCCAGCAGCTTGGCCCGTGAGCTGGGGGGCAATGAGCAGTTCTTC.

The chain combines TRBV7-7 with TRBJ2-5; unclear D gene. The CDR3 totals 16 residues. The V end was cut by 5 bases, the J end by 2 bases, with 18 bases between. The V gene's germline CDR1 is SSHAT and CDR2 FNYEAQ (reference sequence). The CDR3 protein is CASSLGVALRQETQYF. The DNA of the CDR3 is TGTGCCAGCAGCCTTGGGGTAGCACTCAGGCAAGAGACCCAGTACTTC.

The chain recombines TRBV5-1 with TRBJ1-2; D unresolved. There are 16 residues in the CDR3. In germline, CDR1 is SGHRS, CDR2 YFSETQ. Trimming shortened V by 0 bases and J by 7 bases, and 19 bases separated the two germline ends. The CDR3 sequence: CASSLDGTSSGSGYTF. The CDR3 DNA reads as TGCGCCAGCAGCTTGGACGGCACCTCCTCGGGTTCTGGCTACACCTTC.